Reported below is one T cell receptor beta chain. What it recognizes is unknown. The sample belongs to a study of molecular identifiers for immune sequencing clone quantification. Study conclusions and caveats: Highly expanded clone sizes could be underestimated by identical TCR molecules sharing a barcode. Among effectors, clones above 20 RNA copies held over 99% of molecules; among naive cells, under 1%.

MiXCR, applied by TCRdb to the PCR reads, yields one record per CDR3 protein. The table has fewer than 350,000 distinct CDR3 sequences, over 20% seen once. Trimming stripped 8 bases from V and 5 bases from J, with 17 bases between. There are 14 residues in the CDR3. From germline, CDR1 is MNHNY and CDR2 SVGAGI (reference sequence). This chain uses TRBV6-6 with TRBJ2-3; D ambiguous. The origin of this receptor is a human donor in good health. Some libraries in this study had Jurkat cell RNA spiked in. Sample: naive CD8+ T cells from blood, with Jurkat cell RNA spiked in. Sample subset: FACS-sorted CD8+CD4-CCR7+CD45RA+ naive T cells. CDR3 in amino acids: CASWARSPRDTQYF. The CDR3 coding sequence is TGTGCCAGCTGGGCTAGAAGCCCCCGAGATACGCAGTATTTT.